One sample yielded the 29 T cell receptor beta chains listed below, sequenced in a study of CD8+ T cells in alopecia areata. RNA, once extracted, was reverse transcribed into cDNA for use as the sequencing template. Profiled with immunoSEQ multiplex PCR; TCRdb holds only in-frame clones, not every one. The data contain around 34,000 clones, approximately 52% of them singletons. The sample taken for sequencing was NKG2D-high CD8+ T cells sorted from blood. Receptors were obtained from a human donor with alopecia areata.

The rearrangement uses TRBV19 and TRBJ1-2; D is ambiguous. CDR1 and CDR2 (germline): LNHDA, SQIVND (reference sequence). This CDR3 has 12 amino acids. V lost 2 bases and J 8 bases, leaving 9 bases between the germline ends. CDR3 sequence: CASSISANGYTF. In DNA form, the CDR3 reads TGTGCCAGTAGTATATCGGCAAACGGCTACACCTTC.

The gene calls are TRBV9 and TRBJ1-2; D may be TRBD1 (5 bases). CDR1 is SGDLS and CDR2 is YYNGEE in the germline V gene. V was cut by 6 bases and J by 8 bases, with 8 bases left in between. The CDR3 spans 10 residues. As DNA, the CDR3 is TGTGCCAGCAAGGGGAGCGGCTACACCTTC. Its protein is CASKGSGYTF.

This clone occurred a few times. J is TRBJ2-3 and V is TRBV28, with D hard to call. Germline assignment: CDR1 MDHEN and CDR2 SYDVKM. CDR3 length: 13 amino acids. Trimming shortened V by 5 bases and J by 6 bases, and 12 bases separated the two germline ends. DNA of the CDR3: TGTGCCAGCAGTCCCGAGGAGACTGATACGCAGTATTTT. Protein product: CASSPEETDTQYF.

V and J are TRBV25-1 and TRBJ2-1, with no clear D. CDR3 length equals 13 residues. The V gene's germline CDR1 is MGHDK and CDR2 SYGVNS. The ends were cut back, 4 bases at V and 6 bases at J, with 10 bases in the middle. The CDR3 is CASSVSPANEQFF. The CDR3 bases are TGTGCCAGCAGTGTATCCCCGGCCAATGAGCAGTTCTTC.

The V call is TRBV7-9, the J call TRBJ2-7, with 9 positions matching TRBD1. The V segment lost 5 bases and the J segment 2 bases; nucleotides outside the gene matches: 7. This CDR3 is 15 amino acids long. Germline lookup yields CDR1 SEHNR and CDR2 FQNEAQ (reference sequence). As DNA, the CDR3 is TGTGCCAGCAGCGCACAGGGGGCGGTCCCCTACGAGCAGTACTTC. Translating it yields CASSAQGAVPYEQYF.

The chain uses TRBV4-1 and TRBJ1-2; 7 bases are a match to TRBD1. Germline CDR1 is MGHRA and CDR2 is YSYEKL. The CDR3 spans 15 residues. J lost 5 bases, V lost 1 base, and 7 bases had no gene match. The CDR3 loop reads CASSQVQGQRYGYTF. In DNA form, the CDR3 reads TGCGCCAGCAGCCAAGTACAGGGACAGAGATATGGCTACACCTTC.

V and J are TRBV9 and TRBJ2-3, with a weak D call TRBD2 (6 bases). Germline assignment: CDR1 SGDLS and CDR2 YYNGEE. The V end lost 1 base, the J end lost 3 bases, and 15 bases lay between the germline ends. The CDR3 spans 16 residues. The CDR3 spells CASSVPITGTTDTQYF. The CDR3 DNA reads TGTGCCAGCAGCGTACCGATCACCGGGACTACAGATACGCAGTATTTT.

The chain's CDR3 is CASSQGDSSYEQYF. CDR3 nucleotide sequence: TGCGCCAGCAGCCAAGGGGACAGCTCCTACGAGCAGTACTTC. The chain carries TRBV4-1 and TRBJ2-7; TRBD1 aligns across 7 bases. This CDR3 contains 14 residues. Germline V lookup: CDR1 MGHRA, CDR2 YSYEKL. V lost 1 base, J lost 0 bases, and 0 bases stayed unmatched.

V usage is TRBV4-2 and J usage is TRBJ1-1; the D gene is possibly TRBD1 (6 bases). CDR1 is LGHNA and CDR2 is YNFKEQ in the germline V gene. CDR3 length equals 14 residues. The V end was cut by 5 bases, the J end by 2 bases, with 12 bases between. CDR3 nucleotides: TGTGCCAGCAGCGCCCGACAGGACAACACTGAAGCTTTCTTT. This codes for CASSARQDNTEAFF.

This clone turned up a few times. V and J are TRBV5-1 and TRBJ2-3; D may be TRBD2 (5 bases). Germline CDR1 reads SGHRS; CDR2 reads YFSETQ. Trimming took off 2 bases at V and 4 bases at J, with 14 bases between the two ends. The CDR3 consists of 15 residues. The CDR3 bases are TGCGCCAGCAGCTTAACGGACGGGGATTCAGATACGCAGTATTTT. Protein product: CASSLTDGDSDTQYF.

On this clone itself: One end of the junction varies from germline; a read error may be responsible. In nucleotides, the CDR3 is TGCGCCAGCAGCTCCCCGGGACAGTCTTCCTTC. Translation: CASSSPGQSSF. The chain couples TRBV5-1 to TRBJ1-2; TRBD1 agrees at 7 bases. Germline V gene lookup returns CDR1 SGHRS and CDR2 YFSETQ. This CDR3 region has 11 residues.

V and J are TRBV29-1 and TRBJ2-4, with unresolved D. Germline V gene data show CDR1 as SQVTM and CDR2 as ANQGSEA. CDR3 length: 14 amino acids. V was trimmed by 4 bases and J by 7 bases, leaving 17 bases between them. For the CDR3, the DNA is TGCAGCGTTGTTAGTCTCCCTTCTCGGAACATTCAGTACTTC. Translating gives CSVVSLPSRNIQYF. Drawing the rest from reference TRBV29-1 and TRBJ2-4, the complete variable domain is SAVISQKPSRDICQRGTSLTIQCQVDSQVTMMFWYRQQPGQSLTLIATANQGSEATYESGFVIDKFPISRPNLTFSTLTVSNMSPEDSSIYLCSVVSLPSRNIQYFGAGTRLSVL.

The J gene is TRBJ2-3, the V gene TRBV4-3; possibly TRBD2 for D (5 bases). From germline, CDR1 is LGHNA and CDR2 YSLEER. The V end lost 0 bases, the J end lost 4 bases, and 20 bases lay between the germline ends. The CDR3 has 18 amino acids. CDR3 amino acids: CASSQEGVQSYLPDTQYF. The CDR3 DNA reads as TGCGCCAGCAGCCAAGAGGGAGTACAGAGTTATCTACCAGATACGCAGTATTTT.

The chain links TRBV7-9 to TRBJ2-2; D not certain. Germline CDR1 is SEHNR and CDR2 is FQNEAQ (reference sequence). The CDR3 is 11 amino acids. V lost 4 bases and J lost 9, with 6 bases in between. The CDR3 protein is CASSSQRELFF. The CDR3 DNA reads as TGTGCCAGCAGCTCCCAGAGGGAGCTGTTTTTT.

The genes are TRBV7-9 and TRBJ2-1; D could derive from TRBD1 or TRBD2 (5 bases each). Trimming pared 5 bases from V and 4 bases from J, leaving 12 bases between. The length of the CDR3 is 14 residues. The germline V gene has CDR1 SEHNR and CDR2 FQNEAQ (reference sequence). For the CDR3, the DNA is TGTGCCAGCAGCCGTACCGAGGGGTACAATGAGCAGTTCTTC. Translating gives CASSRTEGYNEQFF.

The CDR3 DNA follows: TGTGCCAGCAGTTTTCCTCTAGGGAAGACTGAAGCTTTCTTT. This encodes CASSFPLGKTEAFF. This chain links TRBV28 with TRBJ1-1, with no clear D. Trimming removed 3 bases at V and 5 bases at J, with 13 bases between. The germline gives CDR1 MDHEN, CDR2 SYDVKM. The CDR3 sequence is 14 residues long.

Only a few counts were recorded for this clone. The V and J genes are TRBV27 and TRBJ2-7; a weak D match, TRBD1 (6 bases). V was pared by 3 bases and J by 5 bases, with 14 bases between. There are 14 residues in the CDR3. CDR1 is MNHEY and CDR2 is SMNVEV in the germline V gene (reference sequence). Here the CDR3 reads CASSFWQGTHEQYF. Here the CDR3 DNA reads TGTGCCAGCAGTTTCTGGCAGGGGACCCACGAGCAGTACTTC.

This clone was observed a few times. The chain combines TRBV5-1 with TRBJ2-7; 9 bases are shared with TRBD1. The CDR3 has 14 amino acids. Germline V gene sequence: CDR1 SGHRS, CDR2 YFSETQ. V trimming: 0 bases; J trimming: 5 bases; junction bases outside the gene matches: 3. The CDR3 loop reads CASSLGDRDDEQYF. CDR3 coding DNA: TGCGCCAGCAGCTTGGGGGACAGGGACGACGAGCAGTACTTC.

The rearrangement links TRBV6-7 to TRBJ2-1; no reliable D call. TRBV6-7 carries the ORF label, with uncertain function. This CDR3 spans 14 amino acids. V was trimmed by 0 bases and J by 5 bases, leaving 8 bases between them. The CDR3 region is CASSYSLPDNEQFF. The CDR3 DNA is TGTGCCAGCAGTTACTCCTTACCCGACAATGAGCAGTTCTTC.

The gene calls are TRBV5-6 and TRBJ2-7; 8 nucleotides align to TRBD1. This CDR3 comprises 15 residues. The germline V gene encodes CDR1 SGHDT and CDR2 YYEEEE. The trim removed 4 bases at V and 3 bases at J, leaving 9 bases unmatched. This CDR3 reads CASSLVTGEYYEQYF. The CDR3 DNA reads as TGTGCCAGCAGCCTCGTGACAGGGGAGTACTACGAGCAGTACTTC. The variable domain in full, with the rest retrieved from reference TRBV5-6 and TRBJ2-7, is DAGVTQSPTHLIKTRGQQVTLRCSPKSGHDTVSWYQQALGQGPQFIFQYYEEEERQRGNFPDRFSGHQFPNYSSELNVNALLLGDSALYLCASSLVTGEYYEQYFGPGTRLTVT.

This clone showed up just a few times. The CDR3 reads CASSSKQVFF. The DNA for the CDR3 is TGTGCCAGCAGTTCAAAACAGGTTTTCTTT. V and J are TRBV28 and TRBJ1-1; D possibly corresponds to TRBD1 (5 bases). The CDR3 totals 10 residues. The germline V and J ends were trimmed by 4 bases and 13 bases, with 10 bases remaining between them. The germline gives CDR1 MDHEN, CDR2 SYDVKM. Variable domain in full (rest from reference TRBV28 and TRBJ1-1): DVKVTQSSRYLVKRTGEKVFLECVQDMDHENMFWYRQDPGLGLRLIYFSYDVKMKEKGDIPEGYSVSREKKERFSLILESASTNQTSMYLCASSSKQVFFGQGTRLTVV.

This sequence joins TRBV19 and TRBJ2-5; D assignment may be TRBD1 or TRBD2 (5 bases each). V was cut by 3 bases and J by 7 bases, with 18 bases left in between. The CDR3 length is 15 residues. Germline CDR1 and CDR2: LNHDA and SQIVND (reference sequence). CDR3 coding DNA: TGTGCCAGTAGTATCGAGCCGGGGCGAAGCGGGACCCAGTACTTC. Amino acids: CASSIEPGRSGTQYF.

For the CDR3, the DNA is TGTGCCTGGAGTGTCGGAGGGAATCAGCCCCAGCATTTT. Protein: CAWSVGGNQPQHF. The chain uses TRBV30 and TRBJ1-5; D remains unclear. This CDR3 has 13 amino acids. Trimming removed 0 bases from V and 4 bases from J, with 7 bases in between. CDR1 is GTSNPN and CDR2 is SVGIG in the germline V gene (reference sequence).

The V gene is TRBV7-9, the J gene TRBJ2-7, with D perhaps TRBD1 (6 bases). V lost 1 base and J 0 bases, leaving 7 bases between the germline ends. This CDR3 has 14 amino acids. The germline CDR1 and CDR2 sequences are SEHNR and FQNEAQ (reference sequence). CDR3 in amino acids: CASSLGGGSYEQYF. The CDR3 region has the DNA TGTGCCAGCAGCTTAGGAGGGGGCTCCTACGAGCAGTACTTC.

The CDR3 here is CASSLLGGSEQYF. The CDR3 DNA reads as TGTGCCAGCAGCCTACTCGGGGGCTCCGAGCAGTACTTC. The genes are TRBV7-8 and TRBJ2-7; either TRBD1 or TRBD2 may supply D (6 bases each). The CDR3 has 13 residues. The germline V gene encodes CDR1 SGHVS and CDR2 FQNEAQ. The ends were cut back, 5 bases at V and 6 bases at J, with 14 bases in the middle.

The V gene is TRBV4-1, the J gene TRBJ2-2, with 7 positions matching TRBD1. This CDR3 has 15 residues. J gave up 5 bases and V 0 bases, and 3 bases lay outside the gene matches. The germline V gene has CDR1 MGHRA and CDR2 YSYEKL. CDR3 region: CASSQDSQGTGELFF. The CDR3 DNA reads as TGCGCCAGCAGCCAAGATTCACAGGGGACCGGGGAGCTGTTTTTT.

V usage is TRBV5-4 and J usage is TRBJ2-5; 7 bases line up with TRBD1. The germline gives CDR1 SGHNT, CDR2 YYREEE (reference sequence). The junction had 8 bases not matched to a gene; V was cut back by 4 bases and J by 5 bases. The CDR3 length is 14 residues. CDR3 bases: TGTGCCAGCAGCCTCGACAGGGTACAGGAGACCCAGTACTTC. Translating gives CASSLDRVQETQYF.

There are a few counts of this clone. At the DNA level, this CDR3 is encoded by other sequences in the same sample as well. This chain connects TRBV19 to TRBJ1-1; 9 bases fit TRBD1. The CDR3 contains 14 residues. V shed 5 bases and J 4 bases; nucleotides not matched to a gene: 5. CDR1 LNHDA and CDR2 SQIVND come from the germline V gene (reference sequence). The CDR3, as DNA: TGTGCCAGTAGTCCACAGGGGGCAGGCACTGAAGCTTTCTTT. It codes for CASSPQGAGTEAFF.

The rearrangement uses TRBV5-4 and TRBJ2-1, with 11 bases fitting TRBD2. The CDR3 covers 14 residues. Germline-derived CDR1 and CDR2 are SGHNT and YYREEE (reference sequence). Unmatched junction bases numbered 1, after V lost 4 bases and J lost 4 bases. The CDR3 is CASSTSGGYNEQFF. The CDR3 region has the DNA TGTGCCAGCAGCACTAGCGGGGGATACAATGAGCAGTTCTTC.